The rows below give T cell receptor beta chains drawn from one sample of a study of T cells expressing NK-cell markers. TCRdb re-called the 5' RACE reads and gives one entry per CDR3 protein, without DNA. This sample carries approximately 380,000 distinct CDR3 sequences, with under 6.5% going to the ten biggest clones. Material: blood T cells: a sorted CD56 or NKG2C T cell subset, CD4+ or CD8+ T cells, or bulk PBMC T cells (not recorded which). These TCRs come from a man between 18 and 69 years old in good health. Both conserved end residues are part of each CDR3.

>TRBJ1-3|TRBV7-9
CASSSGGQLSSGNTIYF
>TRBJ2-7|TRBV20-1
CSAGEWTQIYEQYF
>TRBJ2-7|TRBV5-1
CASSLGLAGRIDYEQYF
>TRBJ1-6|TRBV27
CASSFGTGTNSPLHF
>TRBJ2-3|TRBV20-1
CSARGWTSRGDTQYF
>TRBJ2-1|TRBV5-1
CASSSGSISGGYNEQFF
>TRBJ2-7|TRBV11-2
CASSSTRALHEQYF
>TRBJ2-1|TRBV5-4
CASSWGTARYNEQFF
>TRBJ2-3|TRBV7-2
CASSLELQTTDTQYF
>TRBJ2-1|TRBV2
CASSKPTTSRPGSSYNEQFF
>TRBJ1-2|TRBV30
CAWTQGADYGYTF
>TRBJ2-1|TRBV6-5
CASSYAHQGYNEQFF
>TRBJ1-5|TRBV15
CATSREGGDQPQHF
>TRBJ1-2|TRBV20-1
CSARVRGQGTPRGDGYTF
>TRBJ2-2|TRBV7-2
CASSLDAGATGELFF
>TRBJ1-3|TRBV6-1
CASSRTGGLSGNTIYF
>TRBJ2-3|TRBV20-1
CSARGQGSILAQYF
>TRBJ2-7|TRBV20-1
CSADPLIGRSSYEQYF
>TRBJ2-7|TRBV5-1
CASSLAPGQPLYEQYF
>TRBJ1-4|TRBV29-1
CSAGQYNEKLFF
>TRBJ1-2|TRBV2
CASKKDRATGYTF
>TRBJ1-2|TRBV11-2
CASSLDQGAYGYTF
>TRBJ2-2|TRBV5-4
CASSLAGGEDTGELFF
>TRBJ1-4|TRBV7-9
CASSLDDWDEKLFF
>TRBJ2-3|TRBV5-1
CASSLLGASTDTQYF
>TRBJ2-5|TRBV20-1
CSAREATHQYF
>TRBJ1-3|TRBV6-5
CASSYSIGSSGNTIYF
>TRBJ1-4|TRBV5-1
CASSLAGFHEKLFF
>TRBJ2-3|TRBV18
CASSPLPGADLDTQYF
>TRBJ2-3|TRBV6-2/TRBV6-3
CASSYGGLSSTDTQYF
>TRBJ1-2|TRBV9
CASTSQGWGYTF
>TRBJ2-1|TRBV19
CASSIDHSPGQGSYNEQFF
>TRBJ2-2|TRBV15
CATSRDLRLAGGKNTGELFF
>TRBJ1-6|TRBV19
CASSGGRSNSPLHF
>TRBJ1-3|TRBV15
CATSPGGAAARSGYF
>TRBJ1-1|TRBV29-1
CSVEPQAGPNTEAFF
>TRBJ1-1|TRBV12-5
CASGSPLGTLNTEAFF
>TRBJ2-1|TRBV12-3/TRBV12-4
CASSQTVGEQFF
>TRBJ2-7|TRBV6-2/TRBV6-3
CASREAGYEQYF
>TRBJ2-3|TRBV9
CASSPRTSGGPGDTQYF
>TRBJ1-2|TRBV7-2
CASSKLDRSNYGYTF
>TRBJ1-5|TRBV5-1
CASSLGGRAGQPQHF
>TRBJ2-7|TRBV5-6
CASSPLPVASGGLASYEQYF
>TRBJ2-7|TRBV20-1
CSGASFSYEQYF
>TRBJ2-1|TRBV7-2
CASSPREGAHEQFF
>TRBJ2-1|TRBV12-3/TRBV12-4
CASSLDRGNDKQFF
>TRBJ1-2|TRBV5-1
CASSFGTANYGYTF
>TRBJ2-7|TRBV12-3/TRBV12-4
CASSPMGGGEYEQYF
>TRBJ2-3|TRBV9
CASSVAASGGLADTQYF
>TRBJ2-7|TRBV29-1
CSARADNTYEQYF
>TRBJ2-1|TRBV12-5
CASGPGLATYNEQFF
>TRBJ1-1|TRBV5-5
CASSPEMRVTEAFF
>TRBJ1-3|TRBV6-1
CASSLDRSGNTIYF
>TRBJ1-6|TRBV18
CASSGSNSPLHF
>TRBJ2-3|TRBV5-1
CASSLRGHPSSSTDTQYF